A single sample gave rise to the 8 T cell receptor beta chains below, sequenced in a study of cytomegalovirus exposure and HLA in healthy donors. Researchers ran the PCR with 60 Vbeta and 13 Jbeta primers. The assay was immunoSEQ multiplex PCR, and TCRdb's table has in-frame clones only and misses some. The table has approximately 75,000 clones, about 79% seen once; the top ten hold approximately 17%. Sequences were obtained from PBMCs. These receptors came from a man aged 65 to 79 in good health and CMV-seropositive.

V and J are TRBV4-1 and TRBJ2-7; D perhaps matches TRBD2 (6 bases). Germline V gives CDR1 MGHRA, CDR2 YSYEKL. V was clipped by 0 bases and J by 0 bases, with 9 bases between them. The CDR3 runs to 15 residues. The CDR3 reads CASSQEAGSSYEQYF. The CDR3 bases are TGCGCCAGCAGCCAAGAAGCGGGCAGCTCCTACGAGCAGTACTTC.

J is TRBJ2-3 and V is TRBV6-5; a possible D gene is TRBD1 (7 bases). The CDR3 is 15 residues long. V dropped 6 bases and J dropped 5 bases, with 18 bases sitting between them. Germline CDR1 reads MNHEY; CDR2 reads SVGAGI. The CDR3 DNA follows: TGTGCCAGCAGGAAGCAGGGGGGAGTAGGAGATACGCAGTATTTT. This gives the protein CASRKQGGVGDTQYF.

The CDR3 sequence is CASNELAGGRNEQFF. The CDR3 bases are TGTGCCAGCAACGAACTAGCGGGAGGTAGGAATGAGCAGTTCTTC. The rearrangement links TRBV27 to TRBJ2-1; 12 bases map to TRBD2. Germline CDR1 reads MNHEY; CDR2 reads SMNVEV (reference sequence). The V gene end was trimmed by 7 bases and the J gene end by 7 bases; junction bases not matched to a gene: 8. This CDR3 has 15 amino acids.

The chain carries TRBV4-1 and TRBJ2-6, with 7 nucleotides matching TRBD2. The germline V gene encodes CDR1 MGHRA and CDR2 YSYEKL. J gave up 0 bases and V 0 bases, and 11 bases lay outside the gene matches. The CDR3 extends over 20 amino acids. This CDR3 reads CASSQDGGEYSDSGANVLTF. CDR3 nucleotides: TGCGCCAGCAGCCAAGATGGGGGGGAGTATAGCGACTCTGGGGCCAACGTCCTGACTTTC.

J is TRBJ2-1 and V is TRBV11-2; tentatively, D is TRBD2 (5 bases). Germline CDR1 and CDR2: SGHAT and FQNNGV. V was shortened by 1 base and J by 3 bases, with 7 bases between the two germline ends. The CDR3 totals 14 residues. CDR3 sequence: CASSLVSGYNEQFF. The CDR3 DNA reads TGTGCCAGCAGCTTAGTAAGCGGCTACAATGAGCAGTTCTTC.

J is TRBJ1-4 and V is TRBV9; TRBD1 agrees at 10 bases. The CDR3 loop spans 15 amino acids. Germline V CDR1 and CDR2: SGDLS, YYNGEE. The junction had 7 bases not matched to a gene; V was cut back by 4 bases and J by 7 bases. The chain's CDR3 is CASSPDRGLSEKLFF. CDR3 in DNA: TGTGCCAGCAGCCCAGACAGGGGGCTTAGTGAAAAACTGTTTTTT.

DNA for the CDR3: TGTGCCAGCAGCGGGGACAGAAAGGGCTACACCTTC. Amino acid sequence: CASSGDRKGYTF. The rearrangement links TRBV6-5 to TRBJ1-2; 7 bases map to TRBD1. Germline V gene data show CDR1 as MNHEY and CDR2 as SVGAGI. This CDR3 is built from 12 residues. J was trimmed by 8 bases and V by 6 bases; bases with no gene match: 6.

CDR3 residues: CASSLSHNEQFF. The CDR3 DNA is TGTGCCAGCAGTTTATCTCACAATGAGCAGTTCTTC. The chain links TRBV28 to TRBJ2-1, with D unresolved. The CDR3 spans 12 residues. The V and J ends lost 1 base and 5 bases respectively, with 3 bases between them. Germline V lookup: CDR1 MDHEN, CDR2 SYDVKM.